Listed here are 26 T cell receptor beta chains from one sample, sequenced in a study of naive and memory T cell subsets. The beta constant-region primer was an equimolar mix of two oligonucleotides covering TRBC1 and TRBC2. Four rounds of PCR amplified the ligated cDNA using nested alpha and beta constant-region primers plus SP2. TCRdb called the UMI-ligation and nested PCR reads again in MiXCR, with one record for every CDR3 protein. Of 80,000 or so distinct CDR3 sequences in the sample, about 10% were seen once. The sequenced sample consisted of naive CD8+ T cells from blood. These receptors originate from a human donor in good health.

The chain has TRBV3-1 and TRBJ1-4; no clear D. Germline V gene lookup returns CDR1 LGHDT and CDR2 YNNKEL (reference sequence). V shed 4 bases and J shed 0 bases, with 12 bases lying between them. The CDR3 is made up of 16 amino acids. The CDR3: CASSPWGTATNEKLFF. CDR3 nucleotides: TGTGCCAGCAGCCCTTGGGGAACAGCAACTAATGAAAAACTGTTTTTT.

This clonotype has a count of ten or more. The chain is built from TRBV28 and TRBJ2-7, with a tentative D call TRBD1 (5 bases). Between the trimmed V and J ends, which lost 1 base and 3 bases, there was a span of 10 bases. There are 14 residues in the CDR3. Germline CDR1 is MDHEN and CDR2 is SYDVKM. This chain's CDR3 is CASSLSPQGYEQYF. CDR3 nucleotide sequence: TGTGCCAGCAGTTTATCCCCCCAGGGCTACGAGCAGTACTTC.

In this sample, this clonotype turned up many times. The gene calls are TRBV24-1 and TRBJ2-1, with TRBD2 identical over 8 bases. Looked up from germline, CDR1 is KGHDR and CDR2 is SFDVKD. Trimming removed 6 bases from V and 10 bases from J; junction bases left unmatched: 16. CDR3 length: 16 amino acids. The CDR3 spells CATSSRGLGGPGEQFF. CDR3 DNA: TGTGCCACCAGTTCTAGGGGACTAGGTGGGCCGGGGGAGCAGTTCTTC.

This clonotype was counted a few times. The rearrangement joins TRBV27 to TRBJ2-5; D may correspond to TRBD1 or TRBD2 (6 bases each). Germline CDR1 reads MNHEY; CDR2 reads SMNVEV (reference sequence). V was pared by 7 bases and J by 5 bases, with 14 bases between. This CDR3 is built from 13 residues. The CDR3 protein is CASTRGQGETQYF. The CDR3 region has the DNA TGTGCCAGCACCCGGGGGCAGGGGGAGACCCAGTACTTC.

This clonotype was counted at least ten times. In DNA, the CDR3 is TGTGCCAGCAGCCCATTCGGAGACAACTCCTACGAGCAGTACTTC. Translating gives CASSPFGDNSYEQYF. V gene TRBV27 combines with J gene TRBJ2-7, with no clear D. Germline loops: CDR1 MNHEY, CDR2 SMNVEV (reference sequence). The V gene lost 6 bases and the J gene lost 0 bases, with 15 bases spanning the gap. The CDR3 covers 15 residues.

This clonotype came up many times. V gene TRBV29-1 combines with J gene TRBJ2-1; 9 bases fit TRBD2. With 0 bases clipped from V and 3 bases from J, the junction kept 6 bases outside the gene matches. The CDR3 has 16 residues. Germline V gives CDR1 SQVTM, CDR2 ANQGSEA. The CDR3 here is CSVEDLPSGDYNEQFF. In nucleotides, the CDR3 is TGCAGCGTTGAAGATCTTCCTAGCGGGGACTACAATGAGCAGTTCTTC.

This clonotype showed up many times. The J gene is TRBJ1-1, the V gene TRBV20-1, with D perhaps matching TRBD1 (6 bases). Germline V gene sequence: CDR1 DFQATT, CDR2 SNEGSKA (reference sequence). With 0 bases removed from V and 8 bases from J, the gap between germline ends came to 13 bases. CDR3 size: 13 residues. CDR3 nucleotide sequence: TGCAGTGCTAGAGATCCAGGGGCCGGGGAAGCTTTCTTT. This translates into CSARDPGAGEAFF.

This clonotype came up a few times. The chain links TRBV6-1 to TRBJ2-5, with a tentative D call TRBD2 (5 bases). Germline CDR1 and CDR2: MNHNS and SASEGT. The length of the CDR3 is 16 residues. V was trimmed by 2 bases and J by 4 bases, leaving 17 bases between them. The DNA of the CDR3 is TGTGCCAGCAGTGAACGCCCTAGGGAGACCCCAGAGACCCAGTACTTC. It encodes CASSERPRETPETQYF.

This clonotype was counted at least ten times. The V call is TRBV29-1, the J call TRBJ2-3; the D gene is possibly TRBD2 (5 bases). CDR1 is SQVTM, CDR2 ANQGSEA, per germline. This CDR3 region has 15 residues. Trimming took 0 bases from V and 0 from J, leaving 10 bases between them. The CDR3 reads CSVEDRGGSTDTQYF. CDR3 DNA: TGCAGCGTTGAAGATCGCGGCGGGAGCACAGATACGCAGTATTTT.

The table lists this clonotype with many counts. V and J are TRBV7-9 and TRBJ2-3; D unclear. CDR3 length: 11 amino acids. Germline-derived CDR1 and CDR2 are SEHNR and FQNEAQ (reference sequence). Trimming cost V 6 bases and J 7 bases, with 8 bases left between them. In DNA, the CDR3 is TGTGCCAGCAGTACCGGCAATACGCAGTATTTT. Translated, it gives CASSTGNTQYF.

This clonotype was seen many times. The V and J genes are TRBV6-1 and TRBJ1-5; D is uncertain. The CDR3 is made up of 15 amino acids. Germline CDR1 reads MNHNS; CDR2 reads SASEGT. Trimming stripped 8 bases from V and 0 bases from J, with 14 bases between. The CDR3 nucleotides are TGTGCCAGCTTAGAGAGACGGAATAGCAATCAGCCCCAGCATTTT. Amino acid sequence: CASLERRNSNQPQHF.

CDR3 DNA: TGTGCCAGCAGCCCTGGCGTGGGCAGTACCTACGAGCAGTACTTC. Its translation is CASSPGVGSTYEQYF. The chain uses TRBV5-6 and TRBJ2-7; no reliable D call. CDR3 length equals 15 residues. V dropped 4 bases and J dropped 2 bases, with 16 bases sitting between them. The germline gives CDR1 SGHDT, CDR2 YYEEEE.

This clonotype was seen more than once but under ten times. This chain uses TRBV9 with TRBJ1-6; D gene unclear. The germline gives CDR1 SGDLS, CDR2 YYNGEE. The CDR3 length is 10 residues. V was trimmed by 3 bases and J by 15 bases, leaving 7 bases between them. The CDR3 sequence: CASSGKFLHF. Here the CDR3 DNA reads TGTGCCAGCAGCGGGAAGTTCCTCCACTTT.

The sample holds many counts of this clonotype. The V and J genes are TRBV6-4 and TRBJ2-3; a possible D gene is TRBD2 (6 bases). Trimming stripped 9 bases from V and 3 bases from J, with 16 bases between. This CDR3 contains 14 residues. Germline loops: CDR1 MRHNA, CDR2 SNTAGT. This CDR3 is CARAGLPPTDTQYF. The CDR3 DNA reads as TGTGCCAGGGCGGGACTCCCGCCTACAGATACGCAGTATTTT.

This clonotype turned up a few times. V and J are TRBV20-1 and TRBJ2-1; the D gene is possibly TRBD1 (6 bases). Germline V gene data show CDR1 as DFQATT and CDR2 as SNEGSKA (reference sequence). CDR3 length equals 17 residues. With 5 bases removed from V and 5 bases from J, the gap between germline ends came to 25 bases. This CDR3 reads CSAGPDLYVGGDNEQFF. The CDR3 coding sequence is TGCAGTGCTGGCCCCGACCTTTACGTAGGGGGAGACAATGAGCAGTTCTTC.

This clonotype was counted only a few times. The genes are TRBV20-1 and TRBJ2-7, with 8 bases fitting TRBD1. CDR1 and CDR2 from the germline V gene are DFQATT and SNEGSKA (reference sequence). This CDR3 region has 14 residues. Trimming cost V 6 bases and J 6 bases; bases outside gene matches: 13. The CDR3 DNA sequence: TGCAGTGCCATAGAACGGACAGGGTGGACCGAGCAGTACTTC. It is translated as CSAIERTGWTEQYF.

This clonotype was observed many times. The V and J genes are TRBV5-1 and TRBJ2-7; D possibly matches TRBD1 or TRBD2 (5 bases each). The CDR3 spans 14 residues. The germline V gene encodes CDR1 SGHRS and CDR2 YFSETQ. Trimming removed 4 bases at V and 4 bases at J, with 15 bases between. Here the CDR3 reads CASSPAQGAYEQYF. Written as DNA, the CDR3 is TGCGCCAGCAGCCCTGCCCAGGGAGCTTACGAGCAGTACTTC.

This clonotype was counted between two and nine times. The chain recombines TRBV20-1 with TRBJ2-5; TRBD2 is a possible D gene (5 bases). Looked up from germline, CDR1 is DFQATT and CDR2 is SNEGSKA (reference sequence). Trimming stripped 0 bases from V and 6 bases from J, with 14 bases between. The CDR3 runs to 14 residues. CDR3 coding DNA: TGCAGTGCTAGAGATCGGGAACTGAGGAAGACCCAGTACTTC. Protein sequence: CSARDRELRKTQYF.

V and J are TRBV12-3 or TRBV12-4 and TRBJ2-3; weak D call: TRBD2 (5 bases). This CDR3 comprises 14 residues. V lost 4 bases to trimming and J lost 5 bases, with 13 bases between them. In DNA, the CDR3 is TGTGCCAGCAGTTCGGGCTACGAGGGAGATACGCAGTATTTT. Its protein is CASSSGYEGDTQYF.

Ten or more counts support this clonotype. The chain is built from TRBV6-6 and TRBJ2-7; no clear D gene. The V end was cut by 2 bases, the J end by 4 bases, with 12 bases between. The CDR3 runs 14 residues. Per the germline V gene, CDR1 is MNHNY and CDR2 is SVGAGI (reference sequence). CDR3 residues: CASSYRFGGYEQYF. Written as DNA, the CDR3 is TGTGCCAGCAGTTACCGGTTTGGTGGGTACGAGCAGTACTTC.

In its sample, this clonotype was seen many times. V usage is TRBV6-1 and J usage is TRBJ2-1; 9 positions agree with TRBD2. The ends lost 4 bases at V and 8 bases at J; junction bases unmatched: 9. Germline loops: CDR1 MNHNS, CDR2 SASEGT. The CDR3 consists of 15 residues. This CDR3 is CASSVRHIAGDEQFF. The CDR3 region has the DNA TGTGCCAGCAGTGTCCGCCATATAGCGGGAGATGAGCAGTTCTTC.

This clonotype showed up many times. The V and J genes are TRBV20-1 and TRBJ2-1; D gene unclear. CDR1 and CDR2 (germline): DFQATT, SNEGSKA (reference sequence). V lost 0 bases, J lost 9 bases, and 15 bases lay in between. The CDR3 runs 14 residues. The CDR3 protein is CSARDRSARVEQFF. The DNA for the CDR3 is TGCAGTGCTAGAGATCGGTCTGCAAGGGTTGAGCAGTTCTTC.

Ten or more counts support this clonotype. The V call is TRBV12-3 or TRBV12-4, the J call TRBJ2-3; 9 nucleotides agree with TRBD2. V gave up 5 bases and J gave up 1 base; unmatched junction bases: 1. The CDR3 length is 14 residues. The CDR3 spells CASSRTSGTDTQYF. CDR3 DNA: TGTGCCAGCAGTAGGACTAGCGGCACAGATACGCAGTATTTT.

This clonotype showed up just once. The V gene is TRBV19, the J gene TRBJ2-7, with D uncertain. Germline V CDR1 and CDR2: LNHDA, SQIVND (reference sequence). The CDR3 contains 13 residues. With 6 bases removed from V and 6 bases from J, the gap between germline ends came to 15 bases. CDR3 bases: TGTGCCAGTAGCCTCTCAAATGGAGTCGAGCAGTACTTC. Translation gives CASSLSNGVEQYF.

This clonotype has just a few counts. The chain uses TRBV20-1 and TRBJ1-1, with a tentative D call TRBD1 (5 bases). V lost 5 bases, J lost 7 bases, and 14 bases lay in between. The CDR3 is 12 amino acids. CDR1 and CDR2 (germline): DFQATT, SNEGSKA (reference sequence). The CDR3 DNA is TGCAGTGCTTCCAAGGGAGGGGATGAAGCTTTCTTT. Translation: CSASKGGDEAFF.

This clonotype showed up just a few times. The V gene is TRBV5-5, the J gene TRBJ2-2; D ambiguous. Deletions cut 0 bases from V and 7 bases from J, with 4 bases between. Germline assignment: CDR1 SGHKS and CDR2 YYEKEE (reference sequence). This CDR3 has 12 amino acids. CDR3 in DNA: TGTGCCAGCAGCTTGGTGTTCGGGGAGCTGTTTTTT. This encodes CASSLVFGELFF.